This T cell receptor beta chain was recovered during a study of regulatory T cells in long-lasting Graves disease. Findings of the study overall: TRBV28, TRBJ1-2 and TRBJ2-5 emerged as the favored segments in persistent disease.

Both iRepertoire HTBI primers and Arm-PCR of CDR3 regions were used to build the TCR beta libraries. TCRdb used MiXCR to reprocess the multiplex PCR reads, holding one entry per CDR3 protein. The data show about 200,000 distinct CDR3 sequences, roughly 19% seen once. Germline trimming cut 4 bases from V and 7 bases from J; bases unmatched to any gene: 6. This CDR3 is 15 amino acids long. CDR1 is KGHDR, CDR2 SFDVKD, per germline. A note on this clonotype: The antigen is not known. This clone may be a read error of a much larger clone one base away.

This sample's time point: newly diagnosed GD, antithyroid drugs for less than 3 months. Extracted PBMC RNA gave rise to the TCR library. These data were likewise used in another study, on T cells in Graves' hyperthyroidism and ophthalmopathy. That paper notes: An absence of ophthalmopathy progression within 18 months meant stable Graves' hyperthyroidism. Exclusion criteria comprised uncontrolled infection, other autoimmune disease, pregnancy or lactation. Using 13 V-J features, a model discriminated ophthalmopathy from stable hyperthyroidism.

This chain connects TRBV24-1 to TRBJ2-2; TRBD1 aligns across 9 bases. This TCR came from a woman aged 25 to 39 with Graves disease. The specimen was peripheral blood mononuclear cells (PBMCs), collected at new diagnosis, from a patient treated with antithyroid drugs. This chain's CDR3 is CATSDQDRGYGELFF. Written as DNA, the CDR3 is TGTGCCACCAGTGACCAGGACAGGGGATACGGGGAGCTGTTTTTT.